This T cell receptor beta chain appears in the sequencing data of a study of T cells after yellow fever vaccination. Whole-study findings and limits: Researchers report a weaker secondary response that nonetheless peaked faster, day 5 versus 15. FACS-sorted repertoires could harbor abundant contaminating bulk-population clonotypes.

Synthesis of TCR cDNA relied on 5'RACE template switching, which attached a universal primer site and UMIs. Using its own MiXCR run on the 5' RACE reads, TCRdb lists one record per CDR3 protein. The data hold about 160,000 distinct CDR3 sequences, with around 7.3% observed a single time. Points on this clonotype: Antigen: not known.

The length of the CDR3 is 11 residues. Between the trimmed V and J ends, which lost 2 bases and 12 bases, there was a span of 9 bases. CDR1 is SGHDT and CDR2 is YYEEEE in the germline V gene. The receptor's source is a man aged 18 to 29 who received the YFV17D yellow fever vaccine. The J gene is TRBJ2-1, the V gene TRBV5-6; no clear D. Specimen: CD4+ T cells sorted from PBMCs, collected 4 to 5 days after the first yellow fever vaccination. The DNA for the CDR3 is TGTGCCAGCAGCTTTGTGGGCGGGCAGTTCTTC. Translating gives CASSFVGGQFF.